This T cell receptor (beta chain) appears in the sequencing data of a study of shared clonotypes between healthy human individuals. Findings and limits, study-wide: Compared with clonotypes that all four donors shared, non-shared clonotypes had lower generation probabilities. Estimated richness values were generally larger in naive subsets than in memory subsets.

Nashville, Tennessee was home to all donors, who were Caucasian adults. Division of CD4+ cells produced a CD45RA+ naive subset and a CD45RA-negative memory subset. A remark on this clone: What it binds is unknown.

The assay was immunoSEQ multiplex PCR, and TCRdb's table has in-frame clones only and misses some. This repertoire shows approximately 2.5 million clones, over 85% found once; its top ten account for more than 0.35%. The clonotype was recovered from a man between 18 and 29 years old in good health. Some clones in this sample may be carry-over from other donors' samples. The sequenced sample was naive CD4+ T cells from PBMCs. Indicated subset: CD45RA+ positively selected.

CDR3 protein: CASSSRGTGSTNEKLFF. The CDR3 nucleotides are TGTGCCAGCAGCTCCAGGGGGACAGGTTCTACTAATGAAAAACTGTTTTTT. This chain links TRBV11-2 with TRBJ1-4; 8 bases are shared with TRBD1. V was clipped by 4 bases and J by 2 bases; unmatched bases: 9. The CDR3 extends over 17 amino acids. Germline assignment: CDR1 SGHAT and CDR2 FQNNGV.